The 24 T cell receptor beta chains listed next were all sequenced from one sample in a study of neurological immune-mediated disorders. Time point defined: longitudinal time-point 2. TCRdb analysed the 5' RACE reads with MiXCR anew, one entry per CDR3 protein. Of fewer than 70,000 distinct CDR3 sequences in the sample, roughly 9.7% were seen once. Sequencing was done on a sample of PBMCs. The receptor source for this set is a man aged 25-45 years in good health.

This clonotype was found many times. The chain carries TRBV7-9 and TRBJ2-1; 9 bases match TRBD1. The CDR3 sequence is 17 residues long. Germline-derived CDR1 and CDR2 are SEHNR and FQNEAQ (reference sequence). Losses at the gene ends were 6 bases for V and 4 bases for J; bases not matched to a gene: 13. The CDR3 region has the DNA TGTGCCAGCAGTCGAGAACCGGGACAGGGAGGGTACAATGAGCAGTTCTTC. Protein: CASSREPGQGGYNEQFF. Full variable domain (rest looked up from reference TRBV7-9 and TRBJ2-1): DTGVSQNPRHKITKRGQNVTFRCDPISEHNRLYWYRQTLGQGPEFLTYFQNEAQLEKSRLLSDRFSAERPKGSFSTLEIQRTEQGDSAMYLCASSREPGQGGYNEQFFGPGTRLTVL.

The sample holds many counts of this clonotype. V gene TRBV7-9 combines with J gene TRBJ2-7; the match to TRBD2 covers 10 bases. Germline loops: CDR1 SEHNR, CDR2 FQNEAQ (reference sequence). The CDR3 length is 16 residues. V trimming: 5 bases; J trimming: 3 bases; junction bases outside the gene matches: 10. CDR3 DNA sequence: TGTGCCAGCAGCCCAGTGGCTAGCGGGAGCCTCTACGAGCAGTACTTC. Its protein is CASSPVASGSLYEQYF.

At least ten counts were recorded for this clonotype. J is TRBJ2-2 and V is TRBV6-5, with D maybe TRBD1 (6 bases). The V and J ends lost 3 bases and 3 bases respectively, with 8 bases between them. The length of the CDR3 is 14 residues. Germline V CDR1 and CDR2: MNHEY, SVGAGI. The CDR3 sequence is CASSYSGDTGELFF. Here the CDR3 DNA reads TGTGCCAGCAGTTATTCAGGGGACACCGGGGAGCTGTTTTTT.

On this clonotype itself: A much larger clone is a single base away; this may be a read error. The rearrangement links TRBV28 to TRBJ1-6, with no clear D. V was cut by 8 bases and J by 15 bases, with 11 bases left in between. Per germline, CDR1 MDHEN and CDR2 SYDVKM. The CDR3 is 10 amino acids. The CDR3 here is CASGVGDLHF. The CDR3 DNA sequence: TGTGCCAGCGGAGTGGGTGACCTCCACTTT.

A remark on this clonotype: With a much larger clone just one base away, this may be a read error. The chain employs TRBV5-1 and TRBJ1-5; TRBD1 might be the D (5 bases). The CDR3 runs 15 residues. Germline CDR1 reads SGHRS; CDR2 reads YFSETQ. The CDR3 protein is CASSLGERPNQHQHF. The CDR3 DNA reads as TGCGCCAGCAGCTTAGGGGAGCGACCCAATCAGCACCAGCATTTT.

This clonotype has at least ten counts. The J gene is TRBJ1-5, the V gene TRBV18, with 9 bases matching TRBD1. The CDR3 contains 15 residues. V lost 3 bases to trimming and J lost 7 bases; unmatched junction nucleotides: 7. Germline V gene sequence: CDR1 KGHSH, CDR2 LQKENI. The CDR3 DNA is TGTGCCAGCTCACCGCGACAGGGGGGATCCCAGCCCCAGCATTTT. This sequence encodes CASSPRQGGSQPQHF.

This clonotype was recorded many times. The chain employs TRBV12-3 or TRBV12-4 and TRBJ1-5; perhaps TRBD1 as D (6 bases). V was trimmed by 7 bases and J by 1 base, leaving 11 bases between them. CDR3 size: 14 residues. CDR3 in DNA: TGTGCCAGCACCGTAGGGGGAAGCAATCAGCCCCAGCATTTT. It codes for CASTVGGSNQPQHF.

This clonotype was counted many times. The chain is built from TRBV7-2 and TRBJ2-7, with TRBD2 as a possible D gene (6 bases). Germline CDR1 is SGHTA and CDR2 is FQGNSA. V lost 5 bases and J 7 bases, leaving 18 bases between the germline ends. This CDR3 contains 14 residues. The CDR3: CASSPPVRDGEQYF. The DNA for the CDR3 is TGTGCCAGCAGCCCCCCCGTGCGGGACGGTGAGCAGTACTTC.

This clonotype was observed at least ten times. V gene TRBV12-3 or TRBV12-4 combines with J gene TRBJ1-2, with 8 nucleotides matching TRBD1. V was clipped by 4 bases and J by 2 bases; unmatched bases: 9. The CDR3 length is 16 residues. The CDR3 sequence is CASSYGTGRPNYGYTF. The CDR3 nucleotides read TGTGCCAGCAGTTACGGGACAGGCCGCCCGAACTATGGCTACACCTTC.

Many counts were recorded for this clonotype. The chain joins TRBV5-1 to TRBJ1-1; 9 bases align to TRBD1. The V gene end was trimmed by 3 bases and the J gene end by 0 bases; junction bases not matched to a gene: 6. Germline values: CDR1 SGHRS, CDR2 YFSETQ. The CDR3 loop spans 16 amino acids. This chain's CDR3 is CASSWGQGRMNTEAFF. The DNA for the CDR3 is TGCGCCAGCAGCTGGGGACAGGGAAGGATGAACACTGAAGCTTTCTTT.

The chain recombines TRBV28 with TRBJ1-2; 9 nucleotides agree with TRBD1. Per germline, CDR1 MDHEN and CDR2 SYDVKM. Trimming removed 1 base from V and 9 bases from J; junction bases left unmatched: 6. This CDR3 comprises 14 residues. In DNA form, the CDR3 reads TGTGCCAGCAGTTTATCCGACAGGGGGGTTAGCTACACCTTC. Translation gives CASSLSDRGVSYTF.

This clonotype came up many times. V gene TRBV7-2 combines with J gene TRBJ2-3; 11 bases line up with TRBD2. With V trimmed by 6 bases and J by 6 bases, 5 bases remained unmatched. This CDR3 region has 14 residues. Per the germline V gene, CDR1 is SGHTA and CDR2 is FQGNSA. Here the CDR3 DNA reads TGTGCCAGCAGGCTAGCGGGAGGAGCGGATACGCAGTATTTT. Translating gives CASRLAGGADTQYF.

This clonotype was recorded many times. The V and J genes are TRBV28 and TRBJ2-1; 7 bases fit TRBD2. The CDR3 contains 15 residues. Germline lookup yields CDR1 MDHEN and CDR2 SYDVKM. Unmatched junction bases numbered 8, after V lost 2 bases and J lost 7 bases. The CDR3 loop reads CASSLAGVNVNEQFF. CDR3 bases: TGTGCCAGCAGTTTAGCGGGAGTAAACGTGAATGAGCAGTTCTTC.

This clonotype was seen repeatedly, ten times or more. The chain uses TRBV28 and TRBJ2-6; D not resolved. CDR3 length: 14 amino acids. V gave up 8 bases and J gave up 4 bases, with 12 bases separating them. Germline V gene sequence: CDR1 MDHEN, CDR2 SYDVKM. The CDR3 DNA reads TGTGCCAGCGAAGAGTTTAAAGGGGCCAACGTCCTGACTTTC. This encodes CASEEFKGANVLTF.

This clonotype has ten or more counts. The V call is TRBV20-1, the J call TRBJ1-4; 7 positions match TRBD1. Germline CDR1 and CDR2: DFQATT and SNEGSKA (reference sequence). The CDR3 covers 15 residues. The V gene end was trimmed by 3 bases and the J gene end by 5 bases; junction bases not matched to a gene: 9. CDR3 nucleotide sequence: TGCAGTGCTAGTCGCCCCGGGACAGTGAATGAAAAACTGTTTTTT. This codes for CSASRPGTVNEKLFF.

The chain is built from TRBV18 and TRBJ2-2, with D possibly TRBD2 on 5 matching bases. V was shortened by 2 bases and J by 0 bases, with 7 bases between the two germline ends. The germline CDR1 and CDR2 sequences are KGHSH and LQKENI. CDR3 size: 15 residues. CDR3 DNA: TGTGCCAGCTCACCAGGGAGCGCGAACACCGGGGAGCTGTTTTTT. It yields the protein CASSPGSANTGELFF.

This clonotype has ten or more counts. The rearrangement uses TRBV29-1 and TRBJ2-2; D gene ambiguous. The germline V gene encodes CDR1 SQVTM and CDR2 ANQGSEA. V was shortened by 6 bases and J by 4 bases, with 9 bases between the two germline ends. This CDR3 spans 12 amino acids. CDR3 sequence reads: CSVLSVTGELFF. For the CDR3, the DNA is TGCAGCGTCCTGAGCGTCACCGGGGAGCTGTTTTTT.

The rearrangement links TRBV5-1 to TRBJ2-5, with D perhaps TRBD1 (6 bases). Germline loops: CDR1 SGHRS, CDR2 YFSETQ. The CDR3 contains 15 residues. V lost 0 bases and J 1 base, leaving 10 bases between the germline ends. Here the CDR3 DNA reads TGCGCCAGCAGCTTGGACAGGGTGCCCCAAGAGACCCAGTACTTC. This codes for CASSLDRVPQETQYF.

This clonotype was recorded many times. J is TRBJ2-1 and V is TRBV24-1; the match to TRBD1 covers 10 bases. CDR3 size: 16 residues. CDR1 and CDR2 from the germline V gene are KGHDR and SFDVKD. The V and J ends lost 2 bases and 4 bases, in that order; junction bases with no gene match: 4. This CDR3 is CATSDWGTGDYNEQFF. The CDR3 bases are TGTGCCACCAGTGATTGGGGGACAGGGGATTACAATGAGCAGTTCTTC.

Many counts were recorded for this clonotype. Compared with germline, one end of the junction differs, possibly owing to a read error. The chain uses TRBV7-2 and TRBJ1-1; D gene unclear. The CDR3 runs 12 residues. CDR1 SGHTA and CDR2 FQGNSA come from the germline V gene. In DNA form, the CDR3 reads TGTGCCAGCAGCTTAGATCTGTCGGCCCCCCGCTTT. Translating it yields CASSLDLSAPRF.

V gene TRBV19 combines with J gene TRBJ2-6; TRBD1 is a possible D gene (5 bases). The CDR3 extends over 15 amino acids. V shed 1 base and J shed 2 bases, with 6 bases lying between them. The germline CDR1 and CDR2 sequences are LNHDA and SQIVND (reference sequence). Here the CDR3 DNA reads TGTGCCAGTAGTATAGGCAGGGCTGGGGCCAACGTCCTGACTTTC. It yields the protein CASSIGRAGANVLTF.

There are many counts of this clonotype. The chain has TRBV6-6 and TRBJ2-1, with 8 bases that match TRBD1. CDR1 and CDR2 (germline): MNHNY, SVGAGI (reference sequence). J lost 6 bases, V lost 0 bases, and 1 base had no gene match. The CDR3 is 14 residues long. The CDR3 spells CASSYSTGGNEQFF. The CDR3 DNA reads as TGTGCCAGCAGTTACTCCACAGGGGGCAATGAGCAGTTCTTC.

This clonotype came up a few times. A much larger clone lies one base from this, so it may be a read error. The chain recombines TRBV20-1 with TRBJ1-5; no clear D gene. This CDR3 spans 17 amino acids. The V gene's germline CDR1 is DFQATT and CDR2 SNEGSKA (reference sequence). CDR3 in DNA: TGCATTGCTAGAGATCCAATGTCCGGAAATAGCAATCAGCCCCAGCATTTT. Its protein product is CIARDPMSGNSNQPQHF.

In this sample, this clonotype turned up many times. The rearrangement links TRBV7-9 to TRBJ2-7; D is uncertain. The V and J ends lost 1 base and 0 bases respectively, with 10 bases between them. This CDR3 is 15 amino acids long. The germline V gene encodes CDR1 SEHNR and CDR2 FQNEAQ (reference sequence). CDR3 in amino acids: CASSLDGASSYEQYF. CDR3 coding DNA: TGTGCCAGCAGCTTAGATGGAGCGAGCTCCTACGAGCAGTACTTC.